This entry lists 17 T cell receptor beta chains sequenced from one sample in a study of identical twins. Each CDR3 protein gets one entry after TCRdb re-called the 5' RACE reads with MiXCR. The sample holds around 680,000 distinct CDR3 sequences, over 8.5% seen once. These data were also filed under a second study, of yellow fever vaccine responses in identical twins.

What was sequenced was PBMCs. The receptors were gathered from a woman between 18 and 29 years old in good health.

In nucleotides, the CDR3 is TGTGCCAGCAGCTTAGGGATGACTGAAGCTTTCTTT. Amino acid sequence: CASSLGMTEAFF. The J gene is TRBJ1-1, the V gene TRBV11-1; D gene unclear. The V gene lost 1 base and the J gene lost 5 bases, with 5 bases spanning the gap. The CDR3 consists of 12 residues. Germline-derived CDR1 and CDR2 are SGHAT and FQDESV (reference sequence).

The chain combines TRBV28 with TRBJ2-3; D ambiguous. The CDR3 runs 14 residues. V was shortened by 4 bases and J by 3 bases, with 11 bases between the two germline ends. CDR1 and CDR2 from the germline V gene are MDHEN and SYDVKM. The CDR3 DNA reads TGTGCCAGCAGTTACGTTTCGGAGACAGATACGCAGTATTTT. Its translation is CASSYVSETDTQYF.

This clonotype has a count of ten or more. The genes are TRBV6-5 and TRBJ2-5; D possibly matches TRBD1 or TRBD2 (5 bases each). Trimming took 2 bases from V and 2 from J, leaving 9 bases between them. Per germline, CDR1 MNHEY and CDR2 SVGAGI. CDR3 length equals 14 residues. CDR3 amino acids: CASSYEGKQETQYF. In DNA, the CDR3 is TGTGCCAGCAGTTACGAGGGGAAGCAAGAGACCCAGTACTTC.

V usage is TRBV29-1 and J usage is TRBJ2-3, with TRBD1 identical over 10 bases. The junction had 3 bases not matched to a gene; V was cut back by 7 bases and J by 5 bases. The CDR3 consists of 12 residues. The germline V gene encodes CDR1 SQVTM and CDR2 ANQGSEA. The CDR3 region has the DNA TGCAGCGGCGACAGGGGGCAAGATACGCAGTATTTT. As protein: CSGDRGQDTQYF.

This clonotype was seen only a few times. The V call is TRBV20-1, the J call TRBJ2-1; the match to TRBD2 covers 9 bases. V lost 6 bases, J lost 5 bases, and 8 bases stayed unmatched. This CDR3 spans 14 amino acids. CDR1 and CDR2 from the germline V gene are DFQATT and SNEGSKA (reference sequence). The CDR3 sequence is CSAYRLAENNEQFF. CDR3 DNA: TGCAGTGCCTATAGACTAGCGGAAAACAATGAGCAGTTCTTC.

This chain links TRBV7-9 with TRBJ2-1; D is possibly TRBD2 (6 bases). Germline CDR1 and CDR2: SEHNR and FQNEAQ (reference sequence). The germline V and J ends were trimmed by 1 base and 8 bases, with 21 bases remaining between them. The CDR3 consists of 17 residues. The chain's CDR3 is CASSLGGGGRGSHEQFF. The CDR3 region has the DNA TGTGCCAGCAGCTTAGGGGGAGGAGGCCGGGGGAGCCATGAGCAGTTCTTC.

This clonotype was counted a few times. The V gene is TRBV6-1, the J gene TRBJ2-1; D call uncertain. This CDR3 region has 15 residues. The V and J ends lost 2 bases and 4 bases respectively, with 12 bases between them. CDR1 and CDR2 (germline): MNHNS, SASEGT. In DNA, the CDR3 is TGTGCCAGCAGTGAACAGGAGCCTCTGTACAATGAGCAGTTCTTC. This translates into CASSEQEPLYNEQFF.

This clonotype was recorded a few times. The V call is TRBV29-1, the J call TRBJ2-7, with D perhaps being TRBD1 or TRBD2 (6 bases each). Trimming cost V 7 bases and J 2 bases, with 15 bases left between them. This CDR3 is 13 amino acids long. Germline CDR1 and CDR2: SQVTM and ANQGSEA. CDR3 sequence (DNA): TGCAGCGCAGCCCCGGGGGCTGCCTACGAGCAGTACTTC. Its protein is CSAAPGAAYEQYF.

This clonotype was detected a few times. The rearrangement joins TRBV6-5 to TRBJ1-2; 7 positions agree with TRBD1. The V gene end was trimmed by 4 bases and the J gene end by 4 bases; junction bases not matched to a gene: 6. Germline CDR1 is MNHEY and CDR2 is SVGAGI. The CDR3 spans 14 residues. The CDR3 loop reads CASSLRGLGYGYTF. Here the CDR3 DNA reads TGTGCCAGCAGTTTAAGGGGGCTCGGCTATGGCTACACCTTC.

The chain carries TRBV2 and TRBJ2-5, with 9 bases aligning to TRBD1. CDR3 length: 15 amino acids. After removal of 7 bases from V and 3 bases from J, the junction contained 9 bases not matched to a gene. Germline V gene data show CDR1 as SNHLY and CDR2 as FYNNEI. CDR3 DNA sequence: TGTGCCAGCACCCGGTACAGGGGGCTGGAAGAGACCCAGTACTTC. Protein sequence: CASTRYRGLEETQYF.

The CDR3 DNA follows: TGTGCCAGCAGCCAACCGGGACTAGCGGGGGGAACATCGGGGGATACGCAGTATTTT. Translation gives CASSQPGLAGGTSGDTQYF. The rearrangement joins TRBV4-2 to TRBJ2-3, with 15 bases that match TRBD2. This CDR3 contains 19 residues. CDR1 and CDR2 (germline): LGHNA, YNFKEQ. V was clipped by 2 bases and J by 6 bases; unmatched bases: 12.

The sample holds many counts of this clonotype. This rearrangement joins TRBV29-1 to TRBJ2-1, with D perhaps matching TRBD1 (6 bases). In germline, CDR1 is SQVTM, CDR2 ANQGSEA. There are 17 residues in the CDR3. V was cut by 1 base and J by 0 bases, with 16 bases left in between. CDR3 residues: CSVEGGTHQSSYNEQFF. The CDR3 nucleotides read TGCAGCGTTGAAGGGGGGACACACCAGAGCTCCTACAATGAGCAGTTCTTC.

Many counts were recorded for this clonotype. The chain couples TRBV9 to TRBJ2-3; D gene uncertain. Trimming stripped 4 bases from V and 0 bases from J, with 9 bases between. Per the germline V gene, CDR1 is SGDLS and CDR2 is YYNGEE. This CDR3 region has 14 residues. Written as DNA, the CDR3 is TGTGCCAGCAGCCCCCCGGTCAGCACAGATACGCAGTATTTT. This sequence encodes CASSPPVSTDTQYF.

The rearrangement uses TRBV28 and TRBJ1-5, with a weak D call TRBD1 (6 bases). The V end lost 4 bases, the J end lost 4 bases, and 11 bases lay between the germline ends. Germline V gives CDR1 MDHEN, CDR2 SYDVKM. There are 14 residues in the CDR3. The CDR3 reads CASSSPGTNQPQHF. The CDR3 DNA reads as TGTGCCAGCAGTTCTCCAGGGACAAATCAGCCCCAGCATTTT.

The gene calls are TRBV29-1 and TRBJ1-4; D is unclear. The CDR3 runs to 13 residues. Germline CDR1 reads SQVTM; CDR2 reads ANQGSEA. Trimming removed 1 base from V and 5 bases from J, with 8 bases in between. The CDR3 reads CSVEGSGNEKLFF. The CDR3 DNA is TGCAGCGTTGAAGGTAGCGGGAATGAAAAACTGTTTTTT.

The chain joins TRBV27 to TRBJ2-2; D may be TRBD1 or TRBD2 (7 bases each). Germline values: CDR1 MNHEY, CDR2 SMNVEV (reference sequence). The CDR3 spans 16 residues. Trimming pared 5 bases from V and 5 bases from J, leaving 18 bases between. The CDR3 coding sequence is TGTGCCAGCAGTCTCCCAGGGAGGGGGCGTACCGGGGAGCTGTTTTTT. It translates to CASSLPGRGRTGELFF.

This clonotype was recorded many times. J is TRBJ2-2 and V is TRBV24-1; D is undetermined. Germline loops: CDR1 KGHDR, CDR2 SFDVKD. The V end was cut by 2 bases, the J end by 7 bases, with 7 bases between. The CDR3 runs to 13 residues. The CDR3 nucleotides read TGTGCCACCAGTGATTCGACATACGGGGAGCTGTTTTTT. This encodes CATSDSTYGELFF.